This TCR beta chain was identified in a study of T cells in Graves' hyperthyroidism and ophthalmopathy. What was amplified from RNA transcripts were TCR beta CDR3 regions. A set of HTBI primers served as the primers for a first-round RT-PCR of the TCR CDR3. In TCRdb, the multiplex PCR reads were re-called with MiXCR into one record per CDR3 protein. The table has more than 500,000 distinct CDR3 sequences, approximately 49% seen once. There are 13 residues in the CDR3. Germline V CDR1 and CDR2: SGHTA, FQGNSA. Trimming removed 3 bases at V and 8 bases at J, with 13 bases between. This receptor was obtained from an adult woman with Graves' disease, either hyperthyroidism or ophthalmopathy (not recorded which). The chain joins TRBV7-2 to TRBJ1-2; D perhaps matches TRBD1 (5 bases). Sequenced input: peripheral blood or thyroid tissue (not recorded which). The CDR3 nucleotides read TGTGCCAGCAGCTTTCTTGGGGGGGAGGGCTACACCTTC. This codes for CASSFLGGEGYTF.